This TCR beta chain comes out of a study of T cell responses to AZD1222 COVID-19 vaccine. The study, taken as a whole, reports: The study found Spike-specific TCR breadth and depth rose after two AZD1222 doses. Among spike-specific TCRs, nearly half reportedly target unmutated variant regions.

The protocol was immunoSEQ multiplex PCR, while the TCRdb copy is restricted to in-frame clones and leaves out a portion. The sample holds roughly 120,000 clones, roughly 90% seen once. The CDR3 is 15 residues long. Losses at the gene ends were 0 bases for V and 6 bases for J; bases not matched to a gene: 4. CDR1 LNHDA and CDR2 SQIVND come from the germline V gene (reference sequence). Regarding this clone: Its specificity is not known.

This TCR derives from an adult in good health. Sequenced here: peripheral blood, sampled on day 0 of AZD1222 vaccination. The chain combines TRBV19 with TRBJ2-7; the match to TRBD2 covers 11 bases. The CDR3 nucleotides read TGTGCCAGTAGTATAGATGGTCTAGCGGGGGGCGAGCAGTACTTC. As protein: CASSIDGLAGGEQYF.